This TCR beta chain appears in the sequencing data of a study of cytomegalovirus exposure and HLA in healthy donors. This clone was recorded only once. Its antigen is currently unknown. CDR1 and CDR2 (germline): MNHNY, SVGAGI (reference sequence). The CDR3 sequence is 16 residues long. Overall study findings and caveats: TRBV6-2, TRBV6-3 and some other V segments were unresolvable in 87-base-pair reads.

It was with 60 Vbeta and 13 Jbeta primers that the PCR ran. Generated by immunoSEQ multiplex PCR, the TCRdb table keeps only in-frame clones and is missing some. The repertoire consists of some 180,000 clones, with about three quarters occurring once and the leading ten covering around 3.5%. The V call is TRBV6-6, the J call TRBJ2-5; 11 nucleotides align to TRBD2. The J call could be wrong; TRBJ2-7 is a better fit for the DNA end. The sequence derives from an older woman in good health and CMV-seropositive. The specimen sequenced was PBMCs. Here the CDR3 reads CASSGRLAGTSYEQYF. Written as DNA, the CDR3 is TGTGCCAGCAGTGGAAGACTAGCGGGGACCTCCTACGAGCAGTACTTC.